These 15 T cell receptor beta chains were all obtained from the same sample, sequenced in a study of Ad26.COV2.S vaccination and SARS-CoV-2 variants. Treatment given: roughly 18 received Ad26.COV2.S at low or high dose, single or two shots; 5 received placebo; per-sample allocation not given. Sampling was done on day 63 after the first vaccine or placebo injection. Repertoires were generated with immunoSEQ multiplex PCR, while TCRdb's copy carries only in-frame clones and drops some. Of under 600,000 clones listed, about 89% are singletons. The input for sequencing was peripheral blood, taken in a trial of Ad26.COV2.S vaccine versus placebo. The receptors stem from a person between 18 and 65 years old who received the Ad26.COV2.S COVID-19 vaccine or a placebo.

This chain links TRBV2 with TRBJ2-1; the match to TRBD2 covers 10 bases. V was pared by 4 bases and J by 6 bases, with 6 bases of the junction left unmatched. Germline V gene lookup returns CDR1 SNHLY and CDR2 FYNNEI. CDR3 length equals 15 residues. Here the CDR3 reads CASSGRLAGVNEQFF. DNA of the CDR3: TGTGCCAGCAGTGGACGGCTAGCGGGAGTCAATGAGCAGTTCTTC.

This chain uses TRBV18 with TRBJ2-7, with D tentatively TRBD1 or TRBD2 (5 bases each). Germline V gene data show CDR1 as KGHSH and CDR2 as LQKENI. The CDR3 has 13 residues. Trimming pared 0 bases from V and 2 bases from J, leaving 5 bases between. As DNA, the CDR3 is TGTGCCAGCTCACCACCGGGGGCCTACGAGCAGTACTTC. Translation gives CASSPPGAYEQYF.

The chain joins TRBV6-2 or TRBV6-3 to TRBJ2-5; D may correspond to TRBD1 or TRBD2 (5 bases each). V lost 5 bases to trimming and J lost 5 bases, with 18 bases between them. Per germline, CDR1 MNHEY and CDR2 SVGEGT. CDR3 size: 15 residues. CDR3 nucleotide sequence: TGTGCCAGCAGTACCGGACAACCGGGGAGTGAGACCCAGTACTTC. This translates into CASSTGQPGSETQYF.

The chain employs TRBV6-6 and TRBJ1-1; D remains ambiguous. This CDR3 is built from 12 residues. Germline lookup yields CDR1 MNHNY and CDR2 SVGAGI (reference sequence). V lost 1 base, J lost 0 bases, and 0 bases lay in between. The CDR3 nucleotides are TGTGCCAGCAGTTACTTGAACACTGAAGCTTTCTTT. It translates to CASSYLNTEAFF.

V usage is TRBV15 and J usage is TRBJ2-1; 8 nucleotides agree with TRBD1. This CDR3 is 14 amino acids long. Germline CDR1 and CDR2: LNHNV and YYDKDF (reference sequence). Trimming at V came to 6 bases and at J to 7 bases, leaving 8 bases not matched to a gene. This CDR3 is CATRRQGARNEQFF. The CDR3 nucleotides read TGTGCCACCAGGCGTCAGGGGGCAAGGAATGAGCAGTTCTTC.

As to this clone: Other DNA sequences in the sample encode the same CDR3. The chain carries TRBV6-5 and TRBJ2-7, with D perhaps assigned TRBD1 or TRBD2 (5 bases each). The V end lost 2 bases, the J end lost 4 bases, and 9 bases lay between the germline ends. CDR1 and CDR2 (germline): MNHEY, SVGAGI. This CDR3 is 13 amino acids long. The CDR3 DNA sequence: TGTGCCAGCAGTTACGCTGGGGGTTACGAGCAGTACTTC. Protein product: CASSYAGGYEQYF.

The CDR3 region has the DNA TGTGCCAGCAGCCAAGATCTCAGGGCGGGCAATGAGCAGTTCTTC. It yields the protein CASSQDLRAGNEQFF. The genes are TRBV3-1 (or the pseudogene TRBV3-2) and TRBJ2-1, with D tentatively TRBD1 or TRBD2 (5 bases each). The CDR3 is 15 amino acids. Germline V gene sequence: CDR1 LGHDT, CDR2 YNNKEL (reference sequence). V lost 0 bases, J lost 6 bases, and 12 bases lay in between.

This chain links TRBV18 with TRBJ2-2; D is perhaps TRBD1 (6 bases). V was cut by 6 bases and J by 5 bases, with 13 bases left in between. The CDR3 length is 14 residues. Germline V gene lookup returns CDR1 KGHSH and CDR2 LQKENI. DNA of the CDR3: TGTGCCAGCTCCGCACAGGGTTGGACCGGGGAGCTGTTTTTT. Translation gives CASSAQGWTGELFF.

The chain has TRBV28 and TRBJ1-5; D gene ambiguous. V lost 6 bases and J 0 bases, leaving 15 bases between the germline ends. The CDR3 runs 16 residues. Looked up from germline, CDR1 is MDHEN and CDR2 is SYDVKM. This CDR3 is CASSKTGIYSNQPQHF. CDR3 nucleotide sequence: TGTGCCAGCAGCAAAACGGGTATCTATAGCAATCAGCCCCAGCATTTT.

The CDR3 here is CASSLFYGHSLRDEQFF. CDR3 nucleotides: TGTGCCAGCAGTTTATTTTATGGACACAGCTTACGGGATGAGCAGTTCTTC. The chain is built from TRBV27 and TRBJ2-1; weak D call: TRBD1 (5 bases). CDR1 and CDR2 (germline): MNHEY, SMNVEV (reference sequence). This CDR3 region has 17 residues. Trimming removed 1 base from V and 8 bases from J, with 21 bases in between.

V and J are TRBV21-1 and TRBJ2-3; TRBD2, the table's D call, lacks a check against the DNA. TRBV21-1 is a recognized pseudogene. The CDR3 length is 18 residues. In DNA, the CDR3 is TGTGCCAGCAGCACCAAAGATCCGCCGCGGGGGAGCACAGATACGCAGTATTTT. Translation gives CASSTKDPPRGSTDTQYF.

This clone showed up just once. V gene TRBV6-2 or TRBV6-3 combines with J gene TRBJ2-1; TRBD2 is a possible D gene (5 bases). Trimming pared 2 bases from V and 3 bases from J, leaving 20 bases between. Looked up from germline, CDR1 is MNHEY and CDR2 is SVGEGT. The length of the CDR3 is 18 residues. The CDR3 region is CASSYTAGSGSGYNEQFF. In DNA form, the CDR3 reads TGTGCCAGCAGTTACACGGCCGGTTCGGGGTCCGGCTACAATGAGCAGTTCTTC.

V usage is TRBV9 and J usage is TRBJ1-2; 7 bases line up with TRBD1. Germline-derived CDR1 and CDR2 are SGDLS and YYNGEE. There are 13 residues in the CDR3. V lost 7 bases to trimming and J lost 8 bases; unmatched junction nucleotides: 11. The CDR3 spells CASGDSRALGYTF. The DNA for the CDR3 is TGTGCCAGCGGGGACAGTCGAGCCTTGGGCTACACCTTC.

The chain has TRBV10-2 and TRBJ2-1; 8 bases are a match to TRBD2. The CDR3 is made up of 15 amino acids. V was clipped by 3 bases and J by 1 base; unmatched bases: 2. Germline loops: CDR1 WSHSY, CDR2 SAAADI. CDR3 loop: CASSDLAGSYNEQFF. The CDR3 nucleotides are TGCGCCAGCAGTGACCTAGCGGGTTCCTACAATGAGCAGTTCTTC.

The chain couples TRBV2 to TRBJ2-1, with D hard to call. The V end was cut by 5 bases, the J end by 5 bases, with 4 bases between. From germline, CDR1 is SNHLY and CDR2 FYNNEI. CDR3 length: 11 residues. DNA for the CDR3: TGTGCCAGCAGTTTCGACAATGAGCAGTTCTTC. Translated, it gives CASSFDNEQFF. Based on the CDR3 plus reference TRBV2 and TRBJ2-1, the full variable domain is EPEVTQTPSHQVTQMGQEVILRCVPISNHLYFYWYRQILGQKVEFLVSFYNNEISEKSEIFDDQFSVERPDGSNFTLKIRSTKLEDSAMYFCASSFDNEQFFGPGTRLTVL.